The T cell receptor beta chain described here comes from a study of blood T cell repertoires in COVID-19. V shed 0 bases, J shed 6 bases, and the junction held 11 bases outside the gene matches. Germline loops: CDR1 KGHSH, CDR2 LQKENI. The CDR3 runs to 17 residues. In the original analysis: Estimation of nucleated cell counts relied on the amplification of reference gene primers. Clones were read by immunoSEQ multiplex PCR, and TCRdb kept only the in-frame ones, dropping some. V, J and clone size reflect that table, while D and trimming were determined from the DNA. Of around 210,000 clones listed, roughly nine tenths were seen once; the top ten hold 0.78%.

The V call is TRBV18, the J call TRBJ2-1, with 7 positions matching TRBD1. This sequence was found in a woman aged 70 to 79 with acute or convalescent COVID-19. The sample comprised peripheral blood. CDR3 sequence: CASSPPLQGSLGNEQFF. The DNA of the CDR3 is TGTGCCAGCTCACCACCGCTACAGGGGAGTCTCGGCAATGAGCAGTTCTTC.